This entry lists 30 T cell receptor beta chains sequenced from one sample in a study of T cells after yellow fever vaccination. MiXCR was run by TCRdb on the 5' RACE reads, yielding one entry per CDR3 protein. Here the sample spans 200,000 to 300,000 distinct CDR3 sequences, approximately 13% being singletons. The material sequenced was CD4+ T cells sorted from PBMCs, taken 45 days after the yellow fever booster vaccination. The receptors come from a man aged 25 to 40 who received the YFV17D yellow fever vaccine.

The chain carries TRBV7-8 and TRBJ2-2, with 8 bases that match TRBD2. CDR1 is SGHVS, CDR2 FQNEAQ, per germline. The CDR3 is made up of 15 amino acids. V dropped 3 bases and J dropped 3; count of bases not matched to a gene: 3. CDR3 protein: CASSFGTRDTGELFF. The CDR3 bases are TGTGCCAGCAGCTTCGGGACTAGAGACACCGGGGAGCTGTTTTTT.

The chain links TRBV5-1 to TRBJ2-2; D remains ambiguous. Germline V gene sequence: CDR1 SGHRS, CDR2 YFSETQ. V lost 0 bases to trimming and J lost 4 bases, with 4 bases between them. The CDR3 extends over 13 amino acids. CDR3 protein: CASSLEPTGELFF. CDR3 coding DNA: TGCGCCAGCAGCTTGGAGCCCACCGGGGAGCTGTTTTTT.

A few counts support this clonotype. CDR3 loop: CASRLWSEQFF. The CDR3 DNA follows: TGTGCCAGCAGGCTATGGTCTGAGCAGTTCTTC. This rearrangement joins TRBV7-2 to TRBJ2-1; D is uncertain. Per germline, CDR1 SGHTA and CDR2 FQGNSA. The CDR3 runs 11 residues. The V and J ends lost 6 bases and 9 bases respectively, with 9 bases between them.

Many counts were recorded for this clonotype. The V and J genes are TRBV7-3 and TRBJ1-1; no clear D gene. Looked up from germline, CDR1 is SGHTA and CDR2 is FQGTGA. The CDR3 has 13 amino acids. Trimming left V 0 bases short and J 4 bases short, with 6 bases between. In DNA form, the CDR3 reads TGTGCCAGCAGCTTAACCCCGTCCACTGAAGCTTTCTTT. Translating gives CASSLTPSTEAFF.

This clonotype turned up a few times. CDR3 protein: CASSQAVGAADTQYF. The DNA for the CDR3 is TGTGCCAGCAGCCAAGCCGTCGGGGCAGCCGATACGCAGTATTTT. V is TRBV3-1 and J is TRBJ2-3; D might be TRBD1 or TRBD2, each matching 5 bases. The CDR3 contains 15 residues. Germline V lookup: CDR1 LGHDT, CDR2 YNNKEL (reference sequence). Trimming cost V 1 base and J 6 bases, with 14 bases left between them.

This clonotype was counted between two and nine times. The CDR3 reads CASSSSGRYYEQYF. The CDR3 coding sequence is TGTGCCAGCAGCTCAAGCGGGAGGTACTACGAGCAGTACTTC. J is TRBJ2-7 and V is TRBV11-2, with 9 bases fitting TRBD2. CDR1 is SGHAT and CDR2 is FQNNGV in the germline V gene. This CDR3 is built from 14 residues. V shed 4 bases and J 3 bases; nucleotides not matched to a gene: 4.

This clonotype was found many times. Here the CDR3 DNA reads TGTGCCAGCAGTTACTCGACCGGGCTCGAGGGAGAGACCCAGTACTTC. As protein: CASSYSTGLEGETQYF. The chain recombines TRBV6-5 with TRBJ2-5; D is perhaps TRBD2 (5 bases). Germline lookup yields CDR1 MNHEY and CDR2 SVGAGI. V dropped 0 bases and J dropped 4 bases, with 15 bases sitting between them. The CDR3 has 16 residues.

This clonotype was detected only a few times. The chain couples TRBV30 to TRBJ2-3; a possible D gene is TRBD1 (5 bases). The length of the CDR3 is 14 residues. Germline V gene sequence: CDR1 GTSNPN, CDR2 SVGIG (reference sequence). The V end lost 1 base, the J end lost 4 bases, and 12 bases lay between the germline ends. The CDR3 spells CAWSDQGPSDTQYF. The CDR3 DNA is TGTGCCTGGAGTGACCAGGGTCCGTCAGATACGCAGTATTTT.

CDR3 nucleotides: TGCGCCAGCAGCTTAACGACAGGGTCTAAAGAGACCCAGTACTTC. Protein product: CASSLTTGSKETQYF. The chain combines TRBV5-1 with TRBJ2-5; 7 bases map to TRBD1. The CDR3 loop spans 15 amino acids. The V gene's germline CDR1 is SGHRS and CDR2 YFSETQ. V gave up 2 bases and J gave up 3 bases; unmatched junction bases: 7.

The rearrangement uses TRBV5-1 and TRBJ1-1; D unresolved. The ends were cut back, 4 bases at V and 1 base at J, with 11 bases in the middle. Germline CDR1 reads SGHRS; CDR2 reads YFSETQ. CDR3 length equals 14 residues. Written as DNA, the CDR3 is TGCGCCAGCAGCCTTCGGCAGTCGAACACTGAAGCTTTCTTT. The encoded protein is CASSLRQSNTEAFF.

The rearrangement links TRBV11-2 to TRBJ2-1; D unresolved. The CDR3 sequence is 14 residues long. The germline V gene has CDR1 SGHAT and CDR2 FQNNGV. Trimming removed 2 bases at V and 9 bases at J, with 14 bases between. CDR3: CASSLRPDVAEQFF. The CDR3 DNA sequence: TGTGCCAGCAGCTTAAGGCCAGATGTTGCTGAGCAGTTCTTC.

This clonotype turned up a few times. The chain combines TRBV30 with TRBJ2-1, with 11 nucleotides matching TRBD2. Unmatched junction bases numbered 2, after V lost 0 bases and J lost 7 bases. The CDR3 loop spans 14 amino acids. Germline V gene lookup returns CDR1 GTSNPN and CDR2 SVGIG (reference sequence). CDR3 in DNA: TGTGCCTGGAGTGTTTCTAGCGGGAGGAATGAGCAGTTCTTC. Translation gives CAWSVSSGRNEQFF.

This clonotype was detected only a few times. The chain couples TRBV20-1 to TRBJ2-3, with a possible D match to TRBD1 (6 bases). The V end was cut by 5 bases, the J end by 3 bases, with 15 bases between. CDR3 length: 14 amino acids. CDR1 is DFQATT, CDR2 SNEGSKA, per germline (reference sequence). The CDR3 region has the DNA TGCAGTGCTGGGGGCTTCCCAGGGACAGATACGCAGTATTTT. It is translated as CSAGGFPGTDTQYF.

This clonotype was counted many times. The chain has TRBV5-6 and TRBJ2-2; weak D call: TRBD2 (8 bases). The germline V gene has CDR1 SGHDT and CDR2 YYEEEE. This CDR3 is 18 amino acids long. The ends were cut back, 2 bases at V and 3 bases at J, with 20 bases in the middle. CDR3 nucleotide sequence: TGTGCCAGCAGCTTCAGGGGGAGCGGGAGTGTCTACACCGGGGAGCTGTTTTTT. Translating gives CASSFRGSGSVYTGELFF.

The V call is TRBV6-2 or TRBV6-3, the J call TRBJ2-1; TRBD1 is a possible D gene (6 bases). CDR1 and CDR2 from the germline V gene are MNHEY and SVGEGT. The CDR3 is 11 residues long. V lost 7 bases and J 15 bases, leaving 16 bases between the germline ends. CDR3 coding DNA: TGTGCCAGCACACAGGGCATGAATCGGTTCTTC. Translation gives CASTQGMNRFF.

This chain joins TRBV18 and TRBJ1-5; D not resolved. CDR1 and CDR2 from the germline V gene are KGHSH and LQKENI. V was clipped by 2 bases and J by 3 bases, with 5 bases between them. This CDR3 comprises 13 residues. Written as DNA, the CDR3 is TGTGCCAGCTCACCAGGAAACAATCAGCCCCAGCATTTT. As protein: CASSPGNNQPQHF.

This clonotype was detected only a few times. The V and J genes are TRBV11-1 and TRBJ2-1; 9 positions match TRBD1. The trim removed 6 bases at V and 4 bases at J, leaving 16 bases unmatched. The CDR3 has 18 residues. Germline CDR1 reads SGHAT; CDR2 reads FQDESV (reference sequence). CDR3 sequence (DNA): TGTGCCAGCAGTACCGCAATTCCCACAGGGGGCGCTTACAATGAGCAGTTCTTC. It is translated as CASSTAIPTGGAYNEQFF. Using reference TRBV11-1 and TRBJ2-1 for the parts outside the CDR3, the full variable domain is EAEVAQSPRYKITEKSQAVAFWCDPISGHATLYWYRQILGQGPELLVQFQDESVVDDSQLPKDRFSAERLKGVDSTLKIQPAELGDSAMYLCASSTAIPTGGAYNEQFFGPGTRLTVL.

The chain links TRBV7-9 to TRBJ2-1; D may be TRBD2 (6 bases). V lost 4 bases to trimming and J lost 3 bases, with 16 bases between them. Germline V lookup: CDR1 SEHNR, CDR2 FQNEAQ (reference sequence). The CDR3 contains 16 residues. Here the CDR3 reads CASSSGTGMGYNEQFF. CDR3 DNA sequence: TGTGCCAGCAGCTCTGGGACTGGCATGGGCTACAATGAGCAGTTCTTC.

The chain joins TRBV29-1 to TRBJ1-2; D perhaps matches TRBD1 (5 bases). The germline V gene has CDR1 SQVTM and CDR2 ANQGSEA. This CDR3 is 15 amino acids long. V lost 4 bases and J 4 bases, leaving 19 bases between the germline ends. The CDR3 is CSVGGFLPLAYGYTF. In DNA form, the CDR3 reads TGCAGCGTTGGGGGGTTCTTACCTTTGGCCTATGGCTACACCTTC.

This clonotype turned up a few times. The chain couples TRBV4-3 to TRBJ2-7; D may be TRBD1 or TRBD2 (5 bases each). The CDR3 is made up of 14 amino acids. Germline V gene sequence: CDR1 LGHNA, CDR2 YSLEER. V shed 0 bases and J shed 3 bases, with 9 bases lying between them. The CDR3 sequence is CASSQEVGGYEQYF. The CDR3 nucleotides read TGCGCCAGCAGCCAAGAGGTTGGGGGCTACGAGCAGTACTTC.

This clonotype was counted ten times or more. This sequence joins TRBV5-1 and TRBJ2-7, with 16 bases fitting TRBD2. Germline loops: CDR1 SGHRS, CDR2 YFSETQ. J was trimmed by 2 bases and V by 4 bases; bases with no gene match: 3. The CDR3 covers 16 residues. In DNA, the CDR3 is TGCGCCAGCAGCGGGACTAGCGGGAGGGCCGCCTACGAGCAGTACTTC. This encodes CASSGTSGRAAYEQYF.

This chain uses TRBV20-1 with TRBJ1-2; no reliable D call. This CDR3 region has 16 residues. CDR1 and CDR2 from the germline V gene are DFQATT and SNEGSKA (reference sequence). Trimming shortened V by 0 bases and J by 7 bases, and 21 bases separated the two germline ends. CDR3 nucleotide sequence: TGCAGTGCTAGAGATTCATCGGCGCCGTTTAACGGTGGCTACACCTTC. Its protein product is CSARDSSAPFNGGYTF.

The V call is TRBV27, the J call TRBJ2-7; D is unclear. V dropped 6 bases and J dropped 0 bases, with 15 bases sitting between them. Germline loops: CDR1 MNHEY, CDR2 SMNVEV (reference sequence). The CDR3 spans 15 residues. The CDR3 DNA reads as TGTGCCAGCAGCCCTGGTGCCGGGTTCTCCTACGAGCAGTACTTC. Translation: CASSPGAGFSYEQYF.

The chain carries TRBV15 and TRBJ2-1; 16 bases are shared with TRBD2. Germline CDR1 and CDR2: LNHNV and YYDKDF (reference sequence). The junction had 7 bases not matched to a gene; V was cut back by 0 bases and J by 8 bases. The CDR3 is made up of 18 amino acids. CDR3 in amino acids: CATSREGLAGGSWDEQFF. The CDR3 DNA follows: TGTGCCACCAGCAGAGAGGGACTAGCGGGAGGGAGTTGGGATGAGCAGTTCTTC.

This chain connects TRBV5-6 to TRBJ2-7, with TRBD2 matching over 9 bases. Germline V gives CDR1 SGHDT, CDR2 YYEEEE. CDR3 length: 15 amino acids. V shed 2 bases, J shed 3 bases, and the junction held 6 bases outside the gene matches. The CDR3 nucleotides read TGTGCCAGCAGCTTCGGCGGGAGGGCCAACTACGAGCAGTACTTC. Translation gives CASSFGGRANYEQYF.

This clonotype was seen more than once but under ten times. V and J are TRBV7-2 and TRBJ2-2; 12 bases are shared with TRBD2. Trimming at V came to 6 bases and at J to 6 bases, leaving 8 bases not matched to a gene. Germline CDR1 is SGHTA and CDR2 is FQGNSA. This CDR3 contains 16 residues. CDR3 DNA: TGTGCCAGCAGACGGACTAGCGGGACTGTAGCCGGGGAGCTGTTTTTT. It specifies CASRRTSGTVAGELFF.

This clonotype was counted a few times. The chain links TRBV20-1 to TRBJ2-5, with D uncertain. Germline lookup yields CDR1 DFQATT and CDR2 SNEGSKA (reference sequence). This CDR3 comprises 13 residues. Trimming shortened V by 5 bases and J by 5 bases, and 15 bases separated the two germline ends. In nucleotides, the CDR3 is TGCAGTGCTTTTCGGGCCTTGCGGGAGACCCAGTACTTC. It codes for CSAFRALRETQYF.

This clonotype was found many times. The J gene is TRBJ1-5, the V gene TRBV15; no definite D call. The CDR3 sequence is 15 residues long. The V end lost 8 bases, the J end lost 3 bases, and 17 bases lay between the germline ends. In germline, CDR1 is LNHNV, CDR2 YYDKDF (reference sequence). Written as DNA, the CDR3 is TGTGCCACCGGGTATAGGGAGGGATACAATCAGCCCCAGCATTTT. This codes for CATGYREGYNQPQHF.

This clonotype appeared a few times. CDR3 in amino acids: CSARTGGPSTEQYF. The CDR3 nucleotides read TGCAGTGCTAGAACCGGAGGGCCGTCGACCGAGCAGTACTTC. The chain uses TRBV20-1 and TRBJ2-7; D might be TRBD2 (6 bases). V lost 2 bases to trimming and J lost 6 bases, with 17 bases between them. The CDR3 has 14 residues. From germline, CDR1 is DFQATT and CDR2 SNEGSKA (reference sequence).

A word on this clonotype: Being one base from a much bigger clone, this may be a read error. CDR3: CASSLDSGSSYNEQFF. The CDR3 coding sequence is TGTGCCAGCAGCTTGGATAGCGGGAGCTCCTACAATGAGCAGTTCTTC. The genes are TRBV5-4 and TRBJ2-1, with 9 bases lining up with TRBD2. Looked up from germline, CDR1 is SGHNT and CDR2 is YYREEE (reference sequence). The CDR3 extends over 16 amino acids. Losses at the gene ends were 0 bases for V and 0 bases for J; bases not matched to a gene: 1.